Here is one T cell receptor beta chain with its context. Its target is unknown. J was trimmed by 0 bases and V by 4 bases; bases with no gene match: 7. Germline CDR1 and CDR2: MGHRA and YSYEKL. The CDR3 extends over 17 amino acids. This entry belongs to a study of cytomegalovirus exposure and HLA in healthy donors. Study-wide points: Reports state that TCR beta sequences accurately predicted most subjects' HLA-A and HLA-B alleles. In an earlier analysis, in some 500 donors, most V segments appeared productive either ~90% or ~30% of the time.

It was with 60 Vbeta and 13 Jbeta primers that the PCR ran. Produced via immunoSEQ multiplex PCR; TCRdb's table is partial and in-frame only. The sample carries a few hundred thousand clones, 80% to 95% recorded once. V gene TRBV4-1 combines with J gene TRBJ1-1, with 11 bases aligning to TRBD1. Sequences were obtained from PBMCs. This receptor was taken from a girl aged 2 to 10 in good health and CMV-seronegative. The CDR3 here is CASSPWTGGLMNTEAFF. The CDR3 DNA sequence: TGCGCCAGCAGCCCCTGGACAGGGGGCCTTATGAACACTGAAGCTTTCTTT.